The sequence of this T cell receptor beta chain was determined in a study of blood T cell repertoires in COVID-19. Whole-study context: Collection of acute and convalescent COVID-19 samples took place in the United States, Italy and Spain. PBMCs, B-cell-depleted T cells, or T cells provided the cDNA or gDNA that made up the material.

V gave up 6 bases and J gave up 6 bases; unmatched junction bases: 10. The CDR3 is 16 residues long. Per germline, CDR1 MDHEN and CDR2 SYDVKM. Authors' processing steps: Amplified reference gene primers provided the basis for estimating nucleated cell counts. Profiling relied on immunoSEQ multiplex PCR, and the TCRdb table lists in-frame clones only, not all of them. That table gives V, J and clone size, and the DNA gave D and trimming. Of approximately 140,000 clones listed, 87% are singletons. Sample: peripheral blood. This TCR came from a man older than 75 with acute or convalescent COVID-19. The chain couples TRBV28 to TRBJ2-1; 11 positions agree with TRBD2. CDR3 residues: CASSLVTSGSGNEQFF. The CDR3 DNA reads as TGTGCCAGCAGCCTCGTCACTAGCGGGAGTGGCAATGAGCAGTTCTTC.